The 30 T cell receptor beta chains listed next were all sequenced from one sample in a study of shared clonotypes between healthy human individuals. The assay was immunoSEQ multiplex PCR, and TCRdb's table has in-frame clones only and misses some. The sample has roughly 2.2 million clones; around 93% are singletons. The sequenced material came from naive CD4+ T cells from PBMCs. Subset: CD45RA+ positively selected. The receptors come from a man between 18 and 35 years old in good health. Some clones in this sample may be carry-over from other donors' samples.

This chain links TRBV27 with TRBJ1-1, with D possibly matching TRBD1 (5 bases). The CDR3 consists of 14 residues. Between the trimmed V and J ends, which lost 4 bases and 1 base, there was a span of 10 bases. CDR1 is MNHEY and CDR2 is SMNVEV in the germline V gene (reference sequence). The CDR3, as DNA: TGTGCCAGCAGTTACGGGACCTGGAACACTGAAGCTTTCTTT. It is translated as CASSYGTWNTEAFF.

The chain links TRBV5-4 to TRBJ2-7; TRBD1 is a possible D gene (6 bases). CDR3 length: 18 residues. The V end was cut by 4 bases, the J end by 7 bases, with 30 bases between. The germline CDR1 and CDR2 sequences are SGHNT and YYREEE (reference sequence). As DNA, the CDR3 is TGTGCCAGCAGCCCCCGAGGGGGTTCCACAAATGCCCGCCTGGAGCAGTACTTC. It translates to CASSPRGGSTNARLEQYF.

Details on this clone: Other DNA sequences from this sample encode an identical CDR3 as well. The chain combines TRBV9 with TRBJ2-1, with 11 bases that match TRBD2. Per the germline V gene, CDR1 is SGDLS and CDR2 is YYNGEE. V lost 2 bases and J lost 4; bases outside the gene matches: 2. This CDR3 contains 15 residues. CDR3 residues: CASSVTSGGYNEQFF. The CDR3 DNA follows: TGTGCCAGCAGCGTTACTAGCGGGGGTTACAATGAGCAGTTCTTC.

The chain uses TRBV6-5 and TRBJ2-4; TRBD1 might be the D (6 bases). This CDR3 contains 16 residues. V lost 2 bases, J lost 0 bases, and 11 bases lay in between. Looked up from germline, CDR1 is MNHEY and CDR2 is SVGAGI. The DNA of the CDR3 is TGTGCCAGCAGTTACGACAGGATCTCAGCCAAAAACATTCAGTACTTC. This codes for CASSYDRISAKNIQYF.

The chain employs TRBV19 and TRBJ1-3, with unresolved D. This CDR3 is 16 amino acids long. Germline V CDR1 and CDR2: LNHDA, SQIVND (reference sequence). Trimming shortened V by 5 bases and J by 4 bases, and 18 bases separated the two germline ends. The chain's CDR3 is CASSPRRPTGGNTIYF. CDR3 coding DNA: TGTGCCAGTAGTCCCCGTCGACCCACCGGAGGAAACACCATATATTTT.

The chain links TRBV7-2 to TRBJ1-1; the D is unclear. V was cut by 0 bases and J by 6 bases, with 11 bases left in between. This CDR3 is 14 amino acids long. Per the germline V gene, CDR1 is SGHTA and CDR2 is FQGNSA. CDR3 coding DNA: TGTGCCAGCAGCTTAGCGGAGAATTGGCCTGAAGCTTTCTTT. Amino acid sequence: CASSLAENWPEAFF.

V and J are TRBV5-4 and TRBJ2-4; 9 nucleotides agree with TRBD2. Germline loops: CDR1 SGHNT, CDR2 YYREEE (reference sequence). The CDR3 covers 16 residues. Losses at the gene ends were 6 bases for V and 7 bases for J; bases not matched to a gene: 14. CDR3 loop: CASTTWGSGSRNIQYF. CDR3 nucleotides: TGTGCCAGCACCACTTGGGGTAGCGGGAGTCGGAACATTCAGTACTTC. Drawing the rest from reference TRBV5-4 and TRBJ2-4, the complete variable domain is ETGVTQSPTHLIKTRGQQVTLRCSSQSGHNTVSWYQQALGQGPQFIFQYYREEENGRGNFPPRFSGLQFPNYSSELNVNALELDDSALYLCASTTWGSGSRNIQYFGAGTRLSVL.

Comment on this clone: Other DNA sequences in the same sample also yield this CDR3. The gene calls are TRBV5-1 and TRBJ2-1, with TRBD2 matching 7 bases. Germline CDR1 and CDR2: SGHRS and YFSETQ. This CDR3 has 15 residues. Trimming removed 0 bases from V and 5 bases from J; junction bases left unmatched: 5. The CDR3 DNA reads as TGCGCCAGCAGCTTGGTGGCTAGCGGAGACAATGAGCAGTTCTTC. Residues: CASSLVASGDNEQFF.

The chain couples TRBV6-1 to TRBJ1-2, with TRBD1 identical over 9 bases. J was trimmed by 3 bases and V by 6 bases; bases with no gene match: 8. This CDR3 is built from 15 residues. Germline CDR1 reads MNHNS; CDR2 reads SASEGT. CDR3 region: CASRPTGGQHYGYTF. The CDR3 coding sequence is TGTGCCAGCAGACCCACAGGGGGCCAGCACTATGGCTACACCTTC.

The J gene is TRBJ2-1, the V gene TRBV5-1; TRBD2 matches 10 bases. The CDR3 has 14 residues. CDR1 and CDR2 (germline): SGHRS, YFSETQ. Trimming at V came to 4 bases and at J to 8 bases, leaving 6 bases not matched to a gene. CDR3 nucleotides: TGCGCCAGCAGCCCCAGCGGGAGGGGCGATGAGCAGTTCTTC. The encoded protein is CASSPSGRGDEQFF.

CDR3 coding DNA: TGTGCCAGCAGCTTAGAGCCGACAGGCGCCGACCCCTCAATCTACGAGCAGTACTTC. This sequence encodes CASSLEPTGADPSIYEQYF. V usage is TRBV11-2 and J usage is TRBJ2-7; weak D call: TRBD1 (6 bases). CDR3 length equals 19 residues. Germline CDR1 is SGHAT and CDR2 is FQNNGV. Trimming took 0 bases from V and 3 from J, leaving 24 bases between them.

J is TRBJ2-5 and V is TRBV15, with D unresolved. The CDR3 is made up of 16 amino acids. Germline CDR1 reads LNHNV; CDR2 reads YYDKDF (reference sequence). V was shortened by 5 bases and J by 1 base, with 17 bases between the two germline ends. The CDR3 DNA follows: TGTGCCACCAGCGCGTTTGGGTCTCTGGCCCAAGAGACCCAGTACTTC. Protein: CATSAFGSLAQETQYF.

Only one count was recorded for this clone. In the same sample, other DNA sequences code for this CDR3. The V and J genes are TRBV7-9 and TRBJ2-5, with D perhaps TRBD1 (5 bases). Between the trimmed V and J ends, which lost 1 base and 4 bases, there was a span of 7 bases. The CDR3 length is 13 residues. Germline V gene data show CDR1 as SEHNR and CDR2 as FQNEAQ (reference sequence). The CDR3 region is CASSLGQSETQYF. DNA of the CDR3: TGTGCCAGCAGCTTAGGACAGTCAGAGACCCAGTACTTC.

The rearrangement joins TRBV11-1 to TRBJ2-7; perhaps TRBD2 as D (6 bases). The CDR3 consists of 14 residues. Germline assignment: CDR1 SGHAT and CDR2 FQDESV (reference sequence). V gave up 5 bases and J gave up 0 bases, with 11 bases separating them. The CDR3 coding sequence is TGTGCCAGCAGCCGAGACGGGAGCTCCTACGAGCAGTACTTC. It specifies CASSRDGSSYEQYF.

The chain has TRBV11-3 and TRBJ2-1, with D tentatively TRBD1 (6 bases). The germline V and J ends were trimmed by 1 base and 6 bases, with 10 bases remaining between them. Per the germline V gene, CDR1 is SGHNT and CDR2 is YENEEA. The CDR3 is 14 residues long. The CDR3 region is CASSLGQAGNEQFF. The CDR3 DNA sequence: TGTGCCAGCAGCTTAGGACAGGCAGGCAATGAGCAGTTCTTC. The full variable domain, rest sourced from reference TRBV11-3 and TRBJ2-1, is EAGVVQSPRYKIIEKKQPVAFWCNPISGHNTLYWYLQNLGQGPELLIRYENEEAVDDSQLPKDRFSAERLKGVDSTLKIQPAELGDSAVYLCASSLGQAGNEQFFGPGTRLTVL.

This chain uses TRBV28 with TRBJ2-7; a possible D gene is TRBD1 (6 bases). V lost 5 bases, J lost 3 bases, and 8 bases lay in between. This CDR3 comprises 12 residues. CDR1 is MDHEN and CDR2 is SYDVKM in the germline V gene. Here the CDR3 DNA reads TGTGCCAGCAGTAGGGGGTTCTACGAGCAGTACTTC. Translation gives CASSRGFYEQYF.

The chain is built from TRBV4-1 and TRBJ1-2, with 7 bases fitting TRBD1. The germline CDR1 and CDR2 sequences are MGHRA and YSYEKL. The CDR3 consists of 18 residues. Germline trimming cut 1 base from V and 6 bases from J; bases unmatched to any gene: 17. As DNA, the CDR3 is TGCGCCAGCAGCCAAGTATGGGGCTACAGGGGAGTTGGCAATGGCTACACCTTC. As protein: CASSQVWGYRGVGNGYTF.

The rearrangement uses TRBV18 and TRBJ2-1, with 9 bases matching TRBD1. This CDR3 spans 14 amino acids. CDR1 is KGHSH and CDR2 is LQKENI in the germline V gene. V shed 5 bases and J 8 bases; nucleotides not matched to a gene: 7. The CDR3: CASSLRTGVDEQFF. CDR3 sequence (DNA): TGTGCCAGCTCATTACGGACAGGGGTGGATGAGCAGTTCTTC.

V is TRBV14 and J is TRBJ2-3, with 7 bases that match TRBD2. The V and J ends lost 0 bases and 14 bases, in that order; junction bases with no gene match: 5. Germline V CDR1 and CDR2: SGHDN, FVKESK. The CDR3 runs to 12 residues. CDR3 bases: TGTGCCAGCAGCCAAGATCGACTAGCCTGGTATTTT. Translated: CASSQDRLAWYF.

CDR3 in DNA: TGTGCCAGCAGTGACCCCAGGGGAATGAACACTGAAGCTTTCTTT. It translates to CASSDPRGMNTEAFF. V and J are TRBV25-1 and TRBJ1-1; tentative D call: TRBD1 (6 bases). The CDR3 consists of 15 residues. Looked up from germline, CDR1 is MGHDK and CDR2 is SYGVNS. V was pared by 3 bases and J by 0 bases, with 11 bases between.

V gene TRBV4-1 combines with J gene TRBJ2-3, with TRBD2 identical over 7 bases. J was trimmed by 5 bases and V by 0 bases; bases with no gene match: 11. The CDR3 length is 17 residues. The germline V gene has CDR1 MGHRA and CDR2 YSYEKL. CDR3 loop: CASSQDREALRGDTQYF. The CDR3 nucleotides read TGCGCCAGCAGCCAAGATCGGGAGGCCTTACGGGGAGATACGCAGTATTTT.

The V and J genes are TRBV4-3 and TRBJ2-7; D unresolved. V was cut by 0 bases and J by 0 bases, with 27 bases left in between. The CDR3 runs to 21 residues. Germline CDR1 LGHNA, CDR2 YSLEER. The CDR3 region is CASSQDSPSPSGSHLSYEQYF. CDR3 DNA sequence: TGCGCCAGCAGCCAAGACTCTCCAAGCCCGAGTGGGTCCCATCTCTCCTACGAGCAGTACTTC.

The chain couples TRBV28 to TRBJ1-4; 8 nucleotides align to TRBD1. CDR3 length: 18 residues. Germline CDR1 is MDHEN and CDR2 is SYDVKM. V lost 3 bases to trimming and J lost 7 bases; unmatched junction nucleotides: 16. The CDR3 reads CASSFLQGAKGGGEKLFF. CDR3 DNA sequence: TGTGCCAGCAGTTTTCTCCAGGGGGCGAAGGGGGGTGGTGAAAAACTGTTTTTT.

The rearrangement links TRBV5-5 to TRBJ1-4; 8 bases map to TRBD1. CDR1 is SGHKS, CDR2 YYEKEE, per germline (reference sequence). The CDR3 length is 16 residues. J lost 5 bases, V lost 3 bases, and 9 bases had no gene match. For the CDR3, the DNA is TGTGCCAGCAGCTCCGGCGCGGGACAGGAAAATGAAAAACTGTTTTTT. Its protein is CASSSGAGQENEKLFF. The whole variable domain, filled in from reference TRBV5-5 and TRBJ1-4, reads DAGVTQSPTHLIKTRGQQVTLRCSPISGHKSVSWYQQVLGQGPQFIFQYYEKEERGRGNFPDRFSARQFPNYSSELNVNALLLGDSALYLCASSSGAGQENEKLFFGSGTQLSVL.

The chain links TRBV7-2 to TRBJ2-7; possibly TRBD2 for D (5 bases). The CDR3 has 13 residues. Trimming removed 2 bases from V and 6 bases from J, with 11 bases in between. The germline gives CDR1 SGHTA, CDR2 FQGNSA. This chain's CDR3 is CASSLTRPGEQYF. The CDR3 DNA is TGTGCCAGCAGCTTAACTAGACCCGGCGAGCAGTACTTC.

This clone showed up just once. The rearrangement uses TRBV7-2 and TRBJ2-3; 7 positions match TRBD2. This CDR3 region has 12 residues. The junction had 4 bases not matched to a gene; V was cut back by 5 bases and J by 8 bases. The germline gives CDR1 SGHTA, CDR2 FQGNSA. The CDR3 DNA sequence: TGTGCCAGCAGCCGGGACTACGGTACGCAGTATTTT. Protein: CASSRDYGTQYF.

V and J are TRBV27 and TRBJ1-2, with D tentatively TRBD1 (5 bases). The CDR3 totals 15 residues. CDR1 is MNHEY, CDR2 SMNVEV, per germline (reference sequence). V dropped 6 bases and J dropped 4 bases, with 18 bases sitting between them. This chain's CDR3 is CASRGSGSRGYGYTF. The CDR3 bases are TGTGCCAGCAGGGGTTCAGGGTCCCGTGGCTATGGCTACACCTTC.

The rearrangement uses TRBV28 and TRBJ1-1; D call uncertain. The CDR3 length is 13 residues. Germline CDR1 reads MDHEN; CDR2 reads SYDVKM. Trimming took off 6 bases at V and 1 base at J, with 9 bases between the two ends. The CDR3 nucleotides read TGTGCCAGCAGGCTACACGAGAACACTGAAGCTTTCTTT. This encodes CASRLHENTEAFF.

A note on this clone: Other DNA variants within this sample encode the same CDR3. The chain recombines TRBV28 with TRBJ1-2; 7 bases match TRBD1. The V and J ends lost 2 bases and 7 bases, in that order; junction bases with no gene match: 4. The germline V gene has CDR1 MDHEN and CDR2 SYDVKM. The CDR3 sequence is 13 residues long. Here the CDR3 reads CASSLDRVRGYTF. The CDR3 DNA reads TGTGCCAGCAGTTTAGACAGGGTGCGTGGCTACACCTTC.

The V call is TRBV19, the J call TRBJ1-4; perhaps TRBD1 as D (5 bases). CDR1 is LNHDA, CDR2 SQIVND, per germline (reference sequence). The ends were cut back, 7 bases at V and 8 bases at J, with 20 bases in the middle. The CDR3 runs to 15 residues. The CDR3 loop reads CASTKGPGVEEKLFF. The CDR3 nucleotides read TGTGCCAGTACCAAAGGGCCGGGGGTTGAAGAAAAACTGTTTTTT.